The rows below give T cell receptor beta chains drawn from one sample of a study of blood T cell repertoires in COVID-19. Here immunoSEQ multiplex PCR was the method, and the copy in TCRdb shows in-frame clones only, minus some. The sample yields roughly 20,000 clones, roughly 86% seen once. Material: peripheral blood. The receptors shown here come from a human donor in a cohort sampled during active COVID-19. Each CDR3 is given with its conserved first and last residue.

TRBV6-6,TRBJ2-1,CASSYPIGQGDNEQFF
TRBV5-6,TRBJ2-7,CASSHGRGYEQYF
TRBV7-8,TRBJ2-2,CASRSGTGNTGELFF
TRBV28,TRBJ2-7,CASSLGTSGTFYEQYF
TRBV19,TRBJ2-1,CASSYSGRGYNEQFF
TRBV19,TRBJ1-4,CASSAGQMTNEKLFF
TRBV7-9,TRBJ2-3,CASSLETPTDTQYF
TRBV7-3,TRBJ2-2,CASSSNPVGEDTGELFF
TRBV7-8,TRBJ2-7,CASQRQTGIYEQYF
TRBV6-5,TRBJ1-2,CASRPGQNYGYTF
TRBV7-6,TRBJ2-5,CASSLDRTQYF
TRBV2,TRBJ2-7,CASSESRGPYEQYF
TRBV7-2,TRBJ2-1,CASSPQGGVSGFF
TRBV11-1,TRBJ2-7,CASSLGQGSVYEQYF
TRBV28,TRBJ1-2,CASSSPARGASGYTF
TRBV20-1,TRBJ1-1,CSARFGTEAFF
TRBV29-1,TRBJ2-1,CSVGAGTLLNNEQFF
TRBV7-8,TRBJ2-4,CASSLEGGRSKNIQYF
TRBV27,TRBJ2-7,CASSPAMRGGNEQYF
TRBV19,TRBJ2-7,CASSMGQRTEQYF